These 10 T cell receptor beta chains were sequenced from one sample in a study of Graves' ophthalmopathy and Graves' hyperthyroidism. The authors amplified TCR beta CDR3 regions from RNA transcripts. The authors performed first-round RT-PCR with HTBI primers and then a second-round multiplex PCR. Via MiXCR, TCRdb re-called the multiplex PCR reads, giving one row per CDR3 protein. The data show roughly 1.1 million distinct CDR3 sequences, about two fifths seen once. The sequencing input was peripheral blood or thyroid tissue (not recorded which). Receptors were obtained from an adult man with Graves' hyperthyroidism.

This clonotype occurred once. A much larger clonotype is one base distant, so this may be a read error. The conserved phenylalanine or tryptophan normally closing the CDR3 is absent here, so this likely arose from a read error. The chain is built from TRBV4-3 and TRBJ1-1; weak D call: TRBD1 (6 bases). The V end was cut by 4 bases, the J end by 0 bases, with 12 bases between. Germline CDR1 reads LGHNA; CDR2 reads YSLEER. The CDR3 has 15 amino acids. This CDR3 reads CASSLGQFMNTEAFL. The CDR3 DNA reads as TGCGCCAGCAGCCTCGGACAGTTCATGAACACTGAAGCTTTCCTT.

This chain's CDR3 is CSAPLLPGQFASGANVLTF. The CDR3, as DNA: TGCAGTGCTCCTTTACTGCCGGGACAGTTCGCCTCTGGGGCCAACGTCCTGACTTTC. This chain joins TRBV20-1 and TRBJ2-6; 7 bases match TRBD1. V was pared by 5 bases and J by 0 bases, with 16 bases of the junction left unmatched. The CDR3 extends over 19 amino acids. Germline values: CDR1 DFQATT, CDR2 SNEGSKA (reference sequence).

The chain uses TRBV5-1 and TRBJ1-1; tentative D call: TRBD1 (5 bases). Between the trimmed V and J ends, which lost 4 bases and 5 bases, there was a span of 18 bases. The CDR3 extends over 15 amino acids. The germline V gene has CDR1 SGHRS and CDR2 YFSETQ. The CDR3 spells CASSPGWRVGTEAFF. CDR3 coding DNA: TGCGCCAGCAGCCCAGGGTGGAGAGTGGGGACTGAAGCTTTCTTT.

This clonotype was recorded many times. The CDR3 region has the DNA TGTGCCAGCAGTGAATTGTGGGTACGTCAGCCCCAGCATTTT. Protein: CASSELWVRQPQHF. The J gene is TRBJ1-5, the V gene TRBV25-1, with no clear D. With 1 base removed from V and 6 bases from J, the gap between germline ends came to 10 bases. The germline V gene encodes CDR1 MGHDK and CDR2 SYGVNS. CDR3 length: 14 residues.

This rearrangement joins TRBV7-8 to TRBJ2-7, with 9 positions matching TRBD1. V was pared by 4 bases and J by 5 bases, with 30 bases of the junction left unmatched. Germline values: CDR1 SGHVS, CDR2 FQNEAQ. The CDR3 totals 22 residues. The CDR3 reads CASSSKGLDLANTGTGYHEQYF. The CDR3 DNA follows: TGTGCCAGCAGCTCCAAGGGTTTAGATCTCGCGAACACCGGGACAGGGTACCACGAGCAGTACTTC.

The chain joins TRBV7-9 to TRBJ2-7, with D possibly being TRBD1 (6 bases). V gave up 3 bases and J gave up 4 bases, with 22 bases separating them. The CDR3 length is 17 residues. Germline CDR1 is SEHNR and CDR2 is FQNEAQ (reference sequence). The CDR3 coding sequence is TGTGCCAGCAGCTTGGGGGCTGGGCCAGGGCCACTATACGAGCAGTACTTC. Translating it yields CASSLGAGPGPLYEQYF.

This clonotype has a count of ten or more. The chain employs TRBV19 and TRBJ1-1; D unclear. Germline V lookup: CDR1 LNHDA, CDR2 SQIVND (reference sequence). V lost 3 bases, J lost 8 bases, and 10 bases lay in between. There are 12 residues in the CDR3. The CDR3, as DNA: TGTGCCAGTAGTATGGAGCAGACCGAAGCTTTCTTT. This sequence encodes CASSMEQTEAFF.

The chain carries TRBV19 and TRBJ1-6; D call uncertain. In germline, CDR1 is LNHDA, CDR2 SQIVND (reference sequence). The CDR3 is made up of 13 amino acids. Trimming took 11 bases from V and 6 from J, leaving 14 bases between them. This CDR3 is CAWSARFNSPLHF. CDR3 sequence (DNA): TGTGCCTGGAGTGCCCGATTTAATTCACCCCTCCACTTT.

As to this clonotype: A clone one base away is much larger, so this may be a read error. The CDR3 region is CASSYGGLAGQPQHF. CDR3 in DNA: TGTGCCAGCAGTTACGGGGGGTTGGCGGGTCAGCCCCAGCATTTT. V and J are TRBV12-3 or TRBV12-4 and TRBJ1-5; D possibly corresponds to TRBD1 (5 bases). Between the trimmed V and J ends, which lost 4 bases and 6 bases, there was a span of 16 bases. The CDR3 sequence is 15 residues long.

This clonotype was found a few times. The chain has TRBV5-1 and TRBJ1-4, with 12 bases that match TRBD1. Per germline, CDR1 SGHRS and CDR2 YFSETQ. Trimming took 4 bases from V and 0 from J; bases not matched to a gene: 7. The CDR3 sequence is 18 residues long. The CDR3 bases are TGCGCCAGCAGCATCGGGACAGGGGGCTTAGCAACTAATGAAAAACTGTTTTTT. It is translated as CASSIGTGGLATNEKLFF.